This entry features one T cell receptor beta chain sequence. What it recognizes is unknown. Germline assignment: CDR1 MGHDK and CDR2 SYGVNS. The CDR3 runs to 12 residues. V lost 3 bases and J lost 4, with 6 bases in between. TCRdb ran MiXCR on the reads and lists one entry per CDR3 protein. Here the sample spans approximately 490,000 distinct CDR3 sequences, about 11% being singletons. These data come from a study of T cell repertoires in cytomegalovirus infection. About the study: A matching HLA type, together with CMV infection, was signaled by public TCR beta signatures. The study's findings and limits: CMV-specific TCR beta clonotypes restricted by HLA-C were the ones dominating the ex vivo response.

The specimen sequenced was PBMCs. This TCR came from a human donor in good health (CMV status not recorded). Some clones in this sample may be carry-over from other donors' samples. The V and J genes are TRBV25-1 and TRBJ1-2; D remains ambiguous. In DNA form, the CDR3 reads TGTGCCAGCAGTGACGGATCCTATGGCTACACCTTC. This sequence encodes CASSDGSYGYTF.